The clone carrying this T cell receptor beta chain was seen more than once but under ten times. Study processing details: It was from reference gene primer amplification that nucleated cell counts were estimated. Libraries were prepared by immunoSEQ multiplex PCR; TCRdb keeps only in-frame clonotypes and omits some of them. The V and J calls and clone size are taken from that table; D and trimming were inferred from the DNA. The sample lists 200,000 to 250,000 clones, over 70% occurring once. The sample comes from a study of blood T cell repertoires in COVID-19. Germline V CDR1 and CDR2: MGHRA, YSYEKL. V gave up 1 base and J gave up 6 bases, with 15 bases separating them. The CDR3 length is 16 residues. All exposed participants met a person with COVID-19 within 2 weeks before entering the study.

The gene calls are TRBV4-1 and TRBJ2-2, with D possibly matching TRBD2 (5 bases). The sequencing sample was made of PBMCs or T cells enriched from blood (not recorded which). The receptor was derived from a woman between 25 and 40 years old who had been exposed to COVID-19. The CDR3 protein is CASSQVSSRGSGELFF. CDR3 DNA: TGCGCCAGCAGCCAAGTTTCATCCCGGGGATCCGGGGAGCTGTTTTTT.